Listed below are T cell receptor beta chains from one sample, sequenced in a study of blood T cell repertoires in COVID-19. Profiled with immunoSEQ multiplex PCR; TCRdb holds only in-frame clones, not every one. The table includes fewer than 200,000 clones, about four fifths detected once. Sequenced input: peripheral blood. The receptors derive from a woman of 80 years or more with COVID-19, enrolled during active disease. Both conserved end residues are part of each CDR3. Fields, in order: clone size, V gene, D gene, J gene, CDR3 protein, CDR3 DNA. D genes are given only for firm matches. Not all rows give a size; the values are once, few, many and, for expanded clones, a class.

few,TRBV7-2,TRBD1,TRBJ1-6,CASTVGTGDSPLHF,TGTGCCAGCACCGTAGGGACAGGGGATTCACCCCTCCACTTT
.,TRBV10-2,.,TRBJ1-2,CASSPRQVTNYGYTF,TGCGCCAGCAGCCCTAGACAGGTGACTAACTATGGCTACACCTTC
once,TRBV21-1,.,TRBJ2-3,CASSRVPGLAGDSTDTQYF,TGTGCCAGCAGCAGAGTACCGGGACTAGCGGGGGATAGCACAGATACGCAGTATTTT
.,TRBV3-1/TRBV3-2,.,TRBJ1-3,CASSPLGRRSGNTIYF,TGTGCCAGCAGCCCCCTCGGACGGAGGTCTGGAAACACCATATATTTT
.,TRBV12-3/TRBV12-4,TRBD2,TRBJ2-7,CASSYTGGREQYF,TGTGCCAGCAGTTACACGGGGGGGCGGGAGCAGTACTTC
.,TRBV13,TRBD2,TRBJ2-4,CASKLAGGGAKNIQYF,TGTGCCAGCAAACTAGCGGGGGGAGGAGCCAAAAACATTCAGTACTTC
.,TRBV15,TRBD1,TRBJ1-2,CATSSPATGGVYGYTF,TGTGCCACCAGCAGCCCCGCCACAGGGGGCGTCTATGGCTACACCTTC
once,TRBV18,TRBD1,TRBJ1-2,CASSPGQGSAGYTF,TGTGCCAGCTCTCCTGGACAGGGCTCGGCTGGCTACACCTTC
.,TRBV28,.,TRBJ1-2,CASSLYRWTYGYTF,TGTGCCAGCAGTTTATACAGGTGGACCTATGGCTACACCTTC
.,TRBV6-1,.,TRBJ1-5,CASSDPRRSGNQPQHF,TGTGCCAGCAGTGACCCGCGGCGGTCCGGAAATCAGCCCCAGCATTTT
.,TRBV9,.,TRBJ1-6,CASSAGQITNSPLHF,TGTGCCAGCAGCGCAGGACAGATAACGAATTCACCCCTCCACTTT
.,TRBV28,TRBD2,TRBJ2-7,CASRGETYEQYF,TGTGCCAGCCGGGGGGAAACCTACGAGCAGTACTTC
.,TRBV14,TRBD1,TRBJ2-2,CASSLYRGQDTGELFF,TGTGCCAGCAGCCTCTACAGGGGGCAGGACACCGGGGAGCTGTTTTTT
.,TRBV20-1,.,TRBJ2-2,CSASERLGGELFF,TGCAGTGCTAGTGAGCGGCTTGGCGGGGAGCTGTTTTTT
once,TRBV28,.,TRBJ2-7,CASSSGQYEQYF,TGTGCCAGCAGCTCAGGACAGTACGAGCAGTACTTC
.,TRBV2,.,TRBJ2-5,CASSEVALIQYF,TGTGCCAGCAGTGAAGTGGCTTTGATCCAGTACTTC
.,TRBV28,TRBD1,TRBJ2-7,CASRGGQGTSYEQYF,TGTGCCAGCAGGGGGGGACAGGGGACCTCCTACGAGCAGTACTTC
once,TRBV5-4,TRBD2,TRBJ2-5,CASSLVGRAQETQYF,TGTGCCAGCAGCTTGGTCGGGAGGGCCCAAGAGACCCAGTACTTC
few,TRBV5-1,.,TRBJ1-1,CASNKQAGMNTEAFF,TGCGCCAGCAATAAGCAAGCGGGGATGAACACTGAAGCTTTCTTT
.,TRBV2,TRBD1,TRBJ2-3,CATRTGPGPTDTQYF,TGTGCCACCCGGACAGGGCCCGGCCCCACAGATACGCAGTATTTT
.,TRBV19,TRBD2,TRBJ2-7,CASSISSLAGGYEQYF,TGTGCCAGTAGTATCTCGTCCCTAGCGGGAGGCTACGAGCAGTACTTC
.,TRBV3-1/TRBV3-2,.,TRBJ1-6,CASSQQVSDSPLHF,TGTGCCAGCAGCCAACAGGTGTCGGATTCACCCCTCCACTTT
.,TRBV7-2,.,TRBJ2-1,CASSLGGGLNEQFF,TGTGCCAGCAGCTTAGGGGGGGGCCTCAATGAGCAGTTCTTC
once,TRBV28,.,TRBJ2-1,CASSLPTGGVDEQFF,TGTGCCAGCAGTTTACCCACAGGGGGGGTAGATGAGCAGTTCTTC
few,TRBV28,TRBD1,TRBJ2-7,CASSSYGYRDREYEQYF,TGTGCCAGCAGTTCTTACGGATATCGGGACAGGGAATACGAGCAGTACTTC
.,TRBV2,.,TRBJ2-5,CANQPGETQYF,TGTGCCAACCAACCGGGGGAGACCCAGTACTTC
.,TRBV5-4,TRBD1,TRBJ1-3,CASRLDRGSGNTIYF,TGTGCCAGCAGACTCGACAGGGGGTCTGGAAACACCATATATTTT
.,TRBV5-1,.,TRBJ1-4,CASSTTGSNEKLFF,TGCGCCAGCAGCACCACAGGGTCGAATGAAAAACTGTTTTTT
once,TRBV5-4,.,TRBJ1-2,CASSPRLGQGGGYTF,TGTGCCAGCAGCCCACGGTTGGGCCAGGGCGGTGGCTACACCTTC
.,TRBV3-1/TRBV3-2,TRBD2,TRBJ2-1,CASSQGAGVRVGPLYNEQFF,TGTGCCAGCAGCCAAGGGGCGGGAGTGCGGGTAGGTCCGTTATACAATGAGCAGTTCTTC
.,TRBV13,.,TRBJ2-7,CASSPTGPSYEQYF,TGTGCCAGCAGCCCCACAGGGCCCTCCTACGAGCAGTACTTC